The entry below describes one TCR beta chain. Its antigen is not yet known. There are no base qualities to consult, and no much larger clone falls within one base. What this sample's time point label stands for: cells obtained before transplantation from donor or recipient. CD3+CD4+ and CD3+CD8+ populations were FACS-sorted from unstimulated pre-transplant donor and recipient cells taken from spleen or lymph nodes. The data were taken from a study of graft-versus-host responses after intestinal transplantation (dated by TCRdb to the early 2020s). Some background on the complete study: The transplants that recipients got were multivisceral, liver-intestinal, or isolated intestinal. The cohort enrolled about two dozen intestinal transplant recipients, one of whom was a retransplant, and a few patients without pretransplant specimens were excluded. Donor T cell macrochimerism was defined as a peak of at least 4% donor T cells among recipient peripheral blood mononuclear cells. Bulk TCR-beta CDR3 sequencing was used to track graft-versus-host and host-versus-graft alloreactive T cell clones in the graft, circulation and bone marrow after intestinal transplantation. Alloreactive clones were identified by sequencing pre-transplant mixed lymphocyte reaction products and comparing these products with unstimulated pre-transplant donor and recipient T cells. Instead of going to the commercial service, samples from a few later patients were sequenced in-house on an Illumina MiSeq and processed with MiXCR. Anti-thymocyte globulin induction was given to all recipients, followed by maintenance tacrolimus and steroids for 3 to 4 years.

What the work shows at the level of the full study, not this receptor alone: In the allografts of patients with donor T cell macrochimerism, GvH to HvG T cell clonal ratios were high. GvH clones were found in recipient bone marrow, and some of the GvH clones appeared earlier in ileal mucosa or blood, which is consistent with an intestinal mucosal origin. The conclusions were limited by the relatively low number and heterogeneity of the intestinal transplant patients. Early after transplant, peak levels of circulating GvH clones were associated with declines in HvG clones.

The germline V gene yields SGHAT for CDR1 and FQNNGV for CDR2. Measured from the cysteine to the phenylalanine, the CDR3 is 14 residues long. Only the CDR3 part of the read is kept: 42 bases, read in frame from the first base. V is pared back by 1 base and J by 7 bases, with 14 bases lying between the germline termini. Library preparation was by the immunoSEQ multiplex PCR assay. For most patients, genomic DNA was isolated using the Qiagen DNeasy Blood and Tissue Kit and was shipped frozen to Adaptive Biotechnologies for TCR sequencing. For most patients, high-throughput TCR-beta CDR3 sequencing of genomic DNA was performed by Adaptive Biotechnologies. In the original analysis: TCR sequencing data for around 20 patients were retrieved from Adaptive's ImmunoSEQ software; a few other patients were processed with MiXCR and VDJtools. To correct CD4 versus CD8 sorting errors, sequences present in both subsets at a frequency ratio below 5:1 were removed. CDR3 nucleotide sequences shared between donor and recipient were removed because their origin could not be assigned. At least 2-fold expansion over unstimulated cells and a minimum CFSE-low frequency of 0.002% (template counts) or 0.001% (read counts) were required for clones to be classified as alloreactive. Clones detected in sequenced pre-transplant spleen, lymph node, or MLR CFSE-low populations of the donor or recipient were defined as mappable. The cumulative frequency of alloreactive clones was calculated as a percentage of all sequences, weighted by copy number. TCRdb mirrors the immuneACCESS table, restricted to in-frame sequences. Some clones are absent from its copies; in checked studies, under half trace to an unresolved V gene, and the reason for the others is unknown. V and J calls and clone size are as listed in that table; D and trimming were resolved from the DNA. A total of about 85,000 clones appear in this sample, approximately 90% of them only once. Of the sample, 7.6% is held by the ten largest clones.

This TCR was sampled from a human donor who was the organ donor for an intestinal transplant. The starting material was unstimulated CD8+ T cells sorted from spleen or lymph node cells, obtained before transplant. The V gene is TRBV11-2 and the J gene is TRBJ2-7, with the D segment identity uncertain. The nucleotide sequence is given as TGTGCCAGCAGCTTAGGTGGAACGACGTCAGAGCAGTACTTC. This is translated as CASSLGGTTSEQYF.